A selection of T cell receptor beta chains follows, all from one sample in a study of identical twins. TCRdb redid the calling of the 5' RACE reads with MiXCR, one entry per CDR3 protein. Found here are 540,000 or so distinct CDR3 sequences, more than 20% of them singletons; the top ten hold around 0.48%. The same data also went into a second study, on yellow fever vaccine responses in identical twins.

Sequenced: CD4+ T cells sorted from blood. The receptors shown here come from a woman aged 18-35 years in good health. Both conserved end residues are trimmed from each CDR3.

>TRBV10-1|TRBJ2-2
ASSRDVDWVNTGELF
>TRBV12-3/TRBV12-4|TRBJ2-2
ASSSGGYATGELF
>TRBV6-5|TRBJ2-7
ASSYRLAGERYEQY
>TRBV7-2|TRBJ1-3
ASSLSGQIYSGNTIY
>TRBV2|TRBJ2-2
ASLILAGGPGELF
>TRBV20-1|TRBJ2-2
SALNRDRSTGELF
>TRBV14|TRBJ2-1
ASSQSTTRNEQF
>TRBV12-3/TRBV12-4|TRBJ1-1
ASRTTGLNTEAF
>TRBV4-1|TRBJ2-3
ASSQGTGRPDTQY
>TRBV6-5|TRBJ2-4
ASSYSPAGTSLNIQY